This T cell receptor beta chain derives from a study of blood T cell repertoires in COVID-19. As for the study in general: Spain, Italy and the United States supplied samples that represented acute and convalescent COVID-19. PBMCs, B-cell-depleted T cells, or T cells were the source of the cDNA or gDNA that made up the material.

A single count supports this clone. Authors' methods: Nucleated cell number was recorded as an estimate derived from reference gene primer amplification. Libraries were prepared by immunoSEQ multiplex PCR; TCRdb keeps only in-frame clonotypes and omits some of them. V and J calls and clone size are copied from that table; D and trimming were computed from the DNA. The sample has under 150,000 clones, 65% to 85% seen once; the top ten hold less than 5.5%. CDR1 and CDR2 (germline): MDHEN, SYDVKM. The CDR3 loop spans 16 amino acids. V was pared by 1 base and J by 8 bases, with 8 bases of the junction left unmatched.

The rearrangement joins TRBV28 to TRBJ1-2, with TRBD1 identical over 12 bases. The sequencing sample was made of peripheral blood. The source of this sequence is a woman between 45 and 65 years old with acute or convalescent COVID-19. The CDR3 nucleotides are TGTGCCAGCAGTTTATTATCGGGACAGGGGGCTTGGGGCTACACCTTC. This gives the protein CASSLLSGQGAWGYTF.